These T cell receptor beta chains were read from a single sample in a study of glioma-infiltrating T cells. TCRdb re-called the multiplex PCR reads with MiXCR, one entry per CDR3 protein. Of some 160,000 distinct CDR3 sequences listed, under 55% were seen once; the top ten hold about 5.2%. Sequenced material: glioma tissue, nonneoplastic brain tissue, or PBMCs (not recorded which). The receptor set was obtained from a human donor with low-grade glioma or glioblastoma, undergoing nonglioma brain surgery, or in good health (not recorded which). CDR3s include the opening cysteine and the closing phenylalanine or tryptophan. D genes are given only for firm matches. Size is omitted from some rows. Given values are once, few, many or a class for expanded clones.

cdr3_length,d_call,clone_size,v_call,j_call,cdr3_aa,cdr3_nt
13,-,many,TRBV6-1,TRBJ2-1,CASTVDGGNEQFF,TGTGCCAGCACCGTAGATGGGGGCAATGAGCAGTTCTTC
13,-,many,TRBV28,TRBJ2-7,CASNYGSSYEQYF,TGTGCCAGCAACTACGGGAGTTCCTACGAGCAGTACTTC
14,TRBD1,many,TRBV27,TRBJ2-7,CASSVGTGSYEQYF,TGTGCCAGCAGTGTCGGGACAGGGAGCTACGAGCAGTACTTC
14,-,-,TRBV18,TRBJ1-1,CASSTSGLNTEAFF,TGTGCCAGCTCAACTTCGGGCCTCAACACTGAAGCTTTCTTT
9,-,many,TRBV27,TRBJ1-4,CARTLRANF,TGTGCCAGGACCCTTAGGGCGAACTTT
14,-,-,TRBV12-3/TRBV12-4,TRBJ1-5,CASSLTYSNQPQHF,TGTGCCAGCAGTCTGACATATAGCAATCAGCCCCAGCATTTT
17,TRBD2,-,TRBV7-8,TRBJ2-5,CASSLAGTSGSQETQYF,TGTGCCAGCAGCTTAGCCGGGACTAGCGGGAGTCAAGAGACCCAGTACTTC
15,-,many,TRBV27,TRBJ2-7,CASRGWAGYSYEQYF,TGTGCCAGCAGGGGTTGGGCAGGGTACTCCTACGAGCAGTACTTC
14,-,-,TRBV6-1,TRBJ1-1,CASSEVRGSTVPIF,TGTGCAAGCAGTGAAGTTAGGGGTTCAACCGTCCCGATCTTT
16,TRBD2,-,TRBV25-1,TRBJ2-3,CASSPTLAGVTDTQYF,TGTGCCAGCAGTCCCACACTAGCGGGGGTCACAGATACGCAGTACTTT
15,-,-,TRBV20-1,TRBJ1-5,CSVGVGGGSNQPQHF,TGCAGCGTGGGGGTCGGAGGGGGAAGCAATCAGCCCCAGCATTTT
16,-,many,TRBV28,TRBJ2-3,CASSARTLSSTDTQYF,TGTGCCAGCAGTGCCCGGACCCTATCTAGCACAGATACGCAGTATTTT
13,-,few,TRBV29-1,TRBJ2-3,CSVPLGSTDTQYF,TGCAGCGTTCCGCTCGGGAGTACAGATACGCAGTATTTT
15,-,-,TRBV4-1,TRBJ2-5,CASSQEGAGQETQYF,TGCGCCAGCAGCCAAGAAGGGGCAGGGCAAGAGACCCAGTACTTC
12,-,-,TRBV16,TRBJ1-5,CASSQGTLPQHF,TGTGCCAGCAGCCAAGGGACTCTACCCCAGCATTTT
14,-,-,TRBV20-1,TRBJ2-7,CSAINRTLSYGQYF,TGCAGTGCCATAAACAGGACCCTCTCCTACGGGCAGTACTTC